The rows below give T cell receptor beta chains drawn from one sample of a study of blood T cell repertoires in COVID-19. Method: immunoSEQ multiplex PCR; TCRdb's copy keeps in-frame clones and lacks some. The table lists some 62,000 clones, roughly 80% of them singletons. The sample consisted of peripheral blood. These receptors came from a woman aged 80 or over with active or convalescent COVID-19. CDR3s include the opening cysteine and the closing phenylalanine or tryptophan.

V gene: TRBV2
CDR3 protein: CASVQSPNSPLHF

V gene: TRBV29-1
CDR3 protein: CSGLGGQAYNEQFF

V gene: TRBV6-5
CDR3 protein: CASKAGMIEKLFF

V gene: TRBV6-5
CDR3 protein: CASRPGQGNEKLFF

V gene: TRBV24-1
CDR3 protein: CATSATGGGTDTQYF

V gene: TRBV15
CDR3 protein: CATSRVAGISEQFF

V gene: TRBV5-4
CDR3 protein: CASGRASDTGELFF

V gene: TRBV21-1
CDR3 protein: CASSRFRLESYEQYF

V gene: TRBV4-1
CDR3 protein: CASSPGLVGGYAQYF

V gene: TRBV19
CDR3 protein: CASSGQASYNSPLHF

V gene: TRBV6-1
CDR3 protein: CASSEAPSGGGKNIQYF

V gene: TRBV27
CDR3 protein: CASSLNSEALAFF

V gene: TRBV5-1
CDR3 protein: CASSYQTGALKGEQFF

V gene: TRBV7-9
CDR3 protein: CASSLRQTTNEKLFF

V gene: TRBV5-1
CDR3 protein: CASSPFGATVSRNTGELFF

V gene: TRBV9
CDR3 protein: CASSRGGDTEAFF

V gene: TRBV10-3
CDR3 protein: CAISEWTGEIGAGGYTF

V gene: TRBV5-1
CDR3 protein: CASSLVQGAAYGYTF

V gene: TRBV2
CDR3 protein: CASGGQIDTGELFF

V gene: TRBV13
CDR3 protein: CASSTDGTYEQYF

V gene: TRBV5-1
CDR3 protein: CASSLARESTEAFF

V gene: TRBV6-2/TRBV6-3
CDR3 protein: CASSLRRGHDYGYTF

V gene: TRBV5-1
CDR3 protein: CASSATGSTNEKLFF

V gene: TRBV6-5
CDR3 protein: CASSYPRGIDQPQHF

V gene: TRBV20-1
CDR3 protein: CSASTSRGIGNTIYF